This TCR beta chain was sequenced for a study of T cell repertoires in cytomegalovirus infection. On the study more broadly: Public TCR beta signatures indicated both CMV infection and matching HLA type. Study results and caveats: People with CMV and the relevant HLA were identified by cumulative public TCR beta family frequency. In two of eight donors, the top clonotype was HLA-C-restricted CMV-specific.

TCRdb itself ran the reads through MiXCR, one entry per CDR3 protein. This table holds more than 300,000 distinct CDR3 sequences, roughly a third found once. Looked up from germline, CDR1 is MNHNS and CDR2 is SASEGT. This CDR3 has 14 amino acids. A word on this clonotype: Its target is unknown. A read error may produce the germline difference seen at one junction end.

The sequence derives from a human donor in good health (CMV status not recorded). Some clones in this sample may be carry-over from other donors' samples. The sequences come from cultured PBMCs, collected from culture after CMV antigen stimulation. The chain combines TRBV6-1 with TRBJ2-1; D is perhaps TRBD1 (6 bases). For the CDR3, the DNA is TGTGCCAGCAGTGAACCGACCAGGGGCAATCAGCAGTTCTTC. This encodes CASSEPTRGNQQFF.